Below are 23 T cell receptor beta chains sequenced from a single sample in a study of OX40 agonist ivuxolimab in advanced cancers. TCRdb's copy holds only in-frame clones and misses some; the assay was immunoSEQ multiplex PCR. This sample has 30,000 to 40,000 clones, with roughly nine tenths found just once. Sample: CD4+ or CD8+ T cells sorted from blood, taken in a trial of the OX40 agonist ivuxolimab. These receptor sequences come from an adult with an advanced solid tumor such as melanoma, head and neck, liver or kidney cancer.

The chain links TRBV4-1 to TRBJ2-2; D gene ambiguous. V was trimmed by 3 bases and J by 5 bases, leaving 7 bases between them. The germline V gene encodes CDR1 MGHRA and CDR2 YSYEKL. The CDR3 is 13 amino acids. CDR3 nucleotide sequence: TGCGCCAGCAGCCATGGTAGGACCGGGGAGCTGTTTTTT. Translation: CASSHGRTGELFF.

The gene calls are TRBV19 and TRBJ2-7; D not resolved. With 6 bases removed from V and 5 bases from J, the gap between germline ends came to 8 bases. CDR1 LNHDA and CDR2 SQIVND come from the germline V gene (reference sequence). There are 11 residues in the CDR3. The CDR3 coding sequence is TGTGCCAGTAGCCTGGCTAACGAGCAGTACTTC. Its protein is CASSLANEQYF.

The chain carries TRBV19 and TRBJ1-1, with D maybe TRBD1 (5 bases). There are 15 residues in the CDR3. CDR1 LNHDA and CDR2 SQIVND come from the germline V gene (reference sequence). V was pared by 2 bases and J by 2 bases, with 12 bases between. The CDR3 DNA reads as TGTGCCAGTAGTATAAACGAGGGGCAAAACACTGAAGCTTTCTTT. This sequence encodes CASSINEGQNTEAFF.

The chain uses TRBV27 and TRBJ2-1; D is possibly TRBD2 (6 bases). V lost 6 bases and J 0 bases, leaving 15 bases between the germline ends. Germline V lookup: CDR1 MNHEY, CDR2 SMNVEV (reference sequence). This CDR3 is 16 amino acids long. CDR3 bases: TGTGCCAGCAGACCCCTAGCGTCGAGCTCCTACAATGAGCAGTTCTTC. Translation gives CASRPLASSSYNEQFF.

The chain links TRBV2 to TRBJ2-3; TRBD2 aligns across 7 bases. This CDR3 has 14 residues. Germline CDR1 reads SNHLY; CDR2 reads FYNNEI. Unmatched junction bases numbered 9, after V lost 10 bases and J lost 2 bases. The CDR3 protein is CATLGGGNTDTQYF. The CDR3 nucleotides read TGTGCCACCCTGGGGGGGGGTAACACAGATACGCAGTATTTT.

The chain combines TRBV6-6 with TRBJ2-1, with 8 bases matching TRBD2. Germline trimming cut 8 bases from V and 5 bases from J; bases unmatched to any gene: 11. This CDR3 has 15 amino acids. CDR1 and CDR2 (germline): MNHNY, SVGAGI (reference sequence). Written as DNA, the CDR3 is TGTGCCAGCCGCCGAAGCAGCGGGAGCCACAATGAGCAGTTCTTC. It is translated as CASRRSSGSHNEQFF.

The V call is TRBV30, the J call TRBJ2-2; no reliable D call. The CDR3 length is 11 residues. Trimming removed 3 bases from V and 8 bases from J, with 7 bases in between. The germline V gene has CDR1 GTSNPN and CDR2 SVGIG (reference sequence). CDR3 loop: CAWRAGGELFF. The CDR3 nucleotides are TGTGCCTGGAGAGCAGGTGGGGAGCTGTTTTTT.

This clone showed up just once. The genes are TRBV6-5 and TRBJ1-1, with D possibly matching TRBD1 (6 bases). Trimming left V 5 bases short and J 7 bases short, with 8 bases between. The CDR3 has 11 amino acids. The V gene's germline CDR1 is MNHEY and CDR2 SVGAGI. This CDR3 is CASSEGVEAFF. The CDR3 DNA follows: TGTGCCAGCAGTGAGGGGGTTGAAGCTTTCTTT.

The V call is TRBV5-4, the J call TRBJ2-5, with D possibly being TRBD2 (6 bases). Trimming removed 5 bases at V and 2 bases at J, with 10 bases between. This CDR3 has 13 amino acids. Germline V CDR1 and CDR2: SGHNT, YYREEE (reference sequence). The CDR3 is CASREREQETQYF. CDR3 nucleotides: TGTGCCAGCAGGGAACGGGAGCAAGAGACCCAGTACTTC. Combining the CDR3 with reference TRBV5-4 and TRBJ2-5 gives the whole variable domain ETGVTQSPTHLIKTRGQQVTLRCSSQSGHNTVSWYQQALGQGPQFIFQYYREEENGRGNFPPRFSGLQFPNYSSELNVNALELDDSALYLCASREREQETQYFGPGTRLLVL.

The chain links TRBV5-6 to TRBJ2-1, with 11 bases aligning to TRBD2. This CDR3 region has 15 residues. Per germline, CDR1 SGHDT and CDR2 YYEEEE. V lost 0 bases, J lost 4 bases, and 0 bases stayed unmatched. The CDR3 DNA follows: TGTGCCAGCAGCTTGGTAGCGGGGGGGTACAATGAGCAGTTCTTC. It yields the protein CASSLVAGGYNEQFF.

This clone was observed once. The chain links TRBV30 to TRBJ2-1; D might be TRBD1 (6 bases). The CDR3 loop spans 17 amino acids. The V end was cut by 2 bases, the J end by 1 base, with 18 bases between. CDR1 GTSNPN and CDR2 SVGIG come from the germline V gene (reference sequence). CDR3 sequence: CAWSSPHRAPSYNEQFF. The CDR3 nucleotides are TGTGCCTGGAGTTCCCCCCACAGGGCCCCATCCTACAATGAGCAGTTCTTC.

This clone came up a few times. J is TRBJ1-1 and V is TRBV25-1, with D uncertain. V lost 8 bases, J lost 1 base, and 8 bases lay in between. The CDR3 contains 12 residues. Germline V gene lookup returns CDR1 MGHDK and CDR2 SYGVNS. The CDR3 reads CASDEGNTEAFF. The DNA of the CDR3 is TGTGCCAGCGACGAGGGGAACACTGAAGCTTTCTTT.

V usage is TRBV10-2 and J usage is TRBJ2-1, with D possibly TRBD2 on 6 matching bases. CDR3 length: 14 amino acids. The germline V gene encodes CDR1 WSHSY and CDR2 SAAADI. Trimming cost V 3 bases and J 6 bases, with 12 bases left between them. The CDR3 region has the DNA TGCGCCAGCAGTGACGCGGGACGGGGCAATGAGCAGTTCTTC. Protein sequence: CASSDAGRGNEQFF.

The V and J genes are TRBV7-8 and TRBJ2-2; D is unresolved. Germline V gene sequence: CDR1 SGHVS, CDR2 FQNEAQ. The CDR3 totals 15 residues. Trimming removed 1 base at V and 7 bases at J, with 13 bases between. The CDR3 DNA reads TGTGCCAGCAGCTTAGGTGTCGGTGGTATCGGGGAGCTGTTTTTT. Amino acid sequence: CASSLGVGGIGELFF.

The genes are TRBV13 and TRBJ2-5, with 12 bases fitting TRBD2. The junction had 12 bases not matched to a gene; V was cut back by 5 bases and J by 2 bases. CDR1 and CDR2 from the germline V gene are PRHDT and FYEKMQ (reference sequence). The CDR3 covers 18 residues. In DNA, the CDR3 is TGTGCCAGCAGCGCCCGACTAGCGGGAGTGGCCCTTCAAGAGACCCAGTACTTC. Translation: CASSARLAGVALQETQYF.

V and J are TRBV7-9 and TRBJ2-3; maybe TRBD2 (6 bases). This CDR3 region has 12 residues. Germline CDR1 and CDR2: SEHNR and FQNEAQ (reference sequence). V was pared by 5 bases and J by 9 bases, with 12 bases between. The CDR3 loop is CASSPPGETQYF. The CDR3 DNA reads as TGTGCCAGCAGCCCGCCGGGGGAGACGCAGTATTTT. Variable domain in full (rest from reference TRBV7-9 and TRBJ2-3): DTGVSQNPRHKITKRGQNVTFRCDPISEHNRLYWYRQTLGQGPEFLTYFQNEAQLEKSRLLSDRFSAERPKGSFSTLEIQRTEQGDSAMYLCASSPPGETQYFGPGTRLTVL.

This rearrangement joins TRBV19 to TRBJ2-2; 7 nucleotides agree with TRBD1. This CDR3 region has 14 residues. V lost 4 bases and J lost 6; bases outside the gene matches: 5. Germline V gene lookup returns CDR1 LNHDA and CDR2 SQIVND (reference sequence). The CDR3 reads CASSTGTASGELFF. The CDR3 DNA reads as TGTGCCAGTAGTACCGGGACAGCATCCGGGGAGCTGTTTTTT.

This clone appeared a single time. CDR3 region: CASSPDRGSYEQYF. The CDR3 DNA reads TGTGCCAGTAGCCCGGACAGGGGCTCCTACGAGCAGTACTTC. The gene calls are TRBV19 and TRBJ2-7, with 9 nucleotides matching TRBD1. After removal of 6 bases from V and 0 bases from J, the junction contained 3 bases not matched to a gene. The CDR3 totals 14 residues. Germline CDR1 reads LNHDA; CDR2 reads SQIVND (reference sequence). Supplemented by reference TRBV19 and TRBJ2-7, the full variable domain reads DGGITQSPKYLFRKEGQNVTLSCEQNLNHDAMYWYRQDPGQGLRLIYYSQIVNDFQKGDIAEGYSVSREKKESFPLTVTSAQKNPTAFYLCASSPDRGSYEQYFGPGTRLTVT.

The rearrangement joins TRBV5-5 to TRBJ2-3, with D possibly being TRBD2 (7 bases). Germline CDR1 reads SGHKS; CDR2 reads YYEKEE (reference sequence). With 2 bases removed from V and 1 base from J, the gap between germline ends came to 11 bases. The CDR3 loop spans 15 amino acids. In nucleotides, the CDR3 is TGTGCCAGCAGCTTCGCGGGGGCCGGCACAGATACGCAGTATTTT. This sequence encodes CASSFAGAGTDTQYF.

The CDR3 region has the DNA TGTGCCAGCAGCTTGGCCGGGGCAGATACGCAGTATTTT. Its translation: CASSLAGADTQYF. J is TRBJ2-3 and V is TRBV11-1, with D possibly being TRBD2 (5 bases). V lost 3 bases to trimming and J lost 4 bases, with 8 bases between them. Germline V gene data show CDR1 as SGHAT and CDR2 as FQDESV (reference sequence). The CDR3 has 13 residues.

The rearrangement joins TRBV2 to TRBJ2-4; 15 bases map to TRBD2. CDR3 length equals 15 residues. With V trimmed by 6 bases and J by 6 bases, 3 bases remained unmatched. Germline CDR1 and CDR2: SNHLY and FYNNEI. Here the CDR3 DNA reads TGTGCCAGCAGGGAGGGACTAGCGGGAGGAAACATTCAGTACTTC. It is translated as CASREGLAGGNIQYF.

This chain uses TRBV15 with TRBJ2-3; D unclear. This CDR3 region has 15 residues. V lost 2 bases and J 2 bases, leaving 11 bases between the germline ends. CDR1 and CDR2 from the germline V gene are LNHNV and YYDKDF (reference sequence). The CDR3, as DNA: TGTGCCACCAGCAGATCACCGGGCCACACAGATACGCAGTATTTT. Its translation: CATSRSPGHTDTQYF.

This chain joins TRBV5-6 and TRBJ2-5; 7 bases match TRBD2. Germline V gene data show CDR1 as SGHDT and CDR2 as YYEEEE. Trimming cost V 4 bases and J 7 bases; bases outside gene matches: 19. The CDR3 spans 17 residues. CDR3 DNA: TGTGCCAGCAGCCCCAAGGATGGGACTACTCGGAGTTGGACCCAGTACTTC. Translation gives CASSPKDGTTRSWTQYF.